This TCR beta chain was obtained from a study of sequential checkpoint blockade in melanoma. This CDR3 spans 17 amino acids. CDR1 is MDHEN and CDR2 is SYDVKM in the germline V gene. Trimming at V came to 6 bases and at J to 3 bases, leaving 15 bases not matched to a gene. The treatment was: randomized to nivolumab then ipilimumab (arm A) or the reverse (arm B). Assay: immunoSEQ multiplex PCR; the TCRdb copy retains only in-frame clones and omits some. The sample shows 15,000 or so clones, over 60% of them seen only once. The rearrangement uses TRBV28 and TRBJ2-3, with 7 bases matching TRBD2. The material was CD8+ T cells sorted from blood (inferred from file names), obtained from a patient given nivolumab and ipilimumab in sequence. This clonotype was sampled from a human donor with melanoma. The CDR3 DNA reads TGTGCCAGCAGCCCCTCGTGGGGGGGGTACACGACAGATACGCAGTATTTT. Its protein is CASSPSWGGYTTDTQYF.